These 27 T cell receptor beta chains share one sample of origin, sequenced in a study of cytotoxic CD8 clonotypes in ibrutinib-treated CLL. This table comes from immunoSEQ multiplex PCR, and its TCRdb copy is limited to in-frame clones, with some not included. Among around 330,000 clones listed, about 64% were seen once. The source was PBMCs, collected after 36 months of ibrutinib treatment. Receptors were obtained from a human donor with chronic lymphocytic leukemia.

The CDR3 reads CSVRGTGGTYEQYF. CDR3 sequence (DNA): TGCAGCGTTAGGGGAACGGGAGGGACTTACGAGCAGTACTTC. V gene TRBV29-1 combines with J gene TRBJ2-7, with 8 nucleotides matching TRBD2. Unmatched junction bases numbered 10, after V lost 5 bases and J lost 4 bases. The length of the CDR3 is 14 residues. CDR1 SQVTM and CDR2 ANQGSEA come from the germline V gene.

The chain is built from TRBV9 and TRBJ2-3; maybe TRBD2 (7 bases). The germline V gene has CDR1 SGDLS and CDR2 YYNGEE. CDR3 length: 15 amino acids. V was clipped by 0 bases and J by 8 bases, with 16 bases between them. The CDR3 spells CASSVARGAFGTQYF. CDR3 DNA: TGTGCCAGCAGCGTAGCTCGGGGGGCATTCGGTACGCAGTATTTT.

The V gene is TRBV18, the J gene TRBJ2-1, with D hard to call. The CDR3 totals 12 residues. Trimming shortened V by 4 bases and J by 6 bases, and 7 bases separated the two germline ends. Germline lookup yields CDR1 KGHSH and CDR2 LQKENI. The CDR3 region is CASSLSFNEQFF. The CDR3 DNA reads TGTGCCAGCTCACTTTCTTTCAATGAGCAGTTCTTC.

The chain uses TRBV6-1 and TRBJ2-7; 11 positions match TRBD1. V dropped 3 bases and J dropped 9; count of bases not matched to a gene: 13. The length of the CDR3 is 16 residues. CDR1 is MNHNS, CDR2 SASEGT, per germline. The CDR3 DNA reads as TGTGCCAGCAGTGATGATTGGACAGGGGGCTTTGTTGGGCAGTACTTC. Amino acid sequence: CASSDDWTGGFVGQYF.

This chain uses TRBV7-3 with TRBJ2-3, with D possibly being TRBD2 (5 bases). The CDR3 spans 15 residues. Germline lookup yields CDR1 SGHTA and CDR2 FQGTGA. Trimming stripped 5 bases from V and 2 bases from J, with 14 bases between. The CDR3 DNA follows: TGTGCCAGCAGCCCCCGAACTAGTACCACAGATACGCAGTATTTT. As protein: CASSPRTSTTDTQYF.

The chain carries TRBV18 and TRBJ2-4; tentative D call: TRBD2 (6 bases). Deletions cut 3 bases from V and 0 bases from J, with 12 bases between. The CDR3 sequence is 16 residues long. CDR1 is KGHSH, CDR2 LQKENI, per germline. The CDR3 nucleotides are TGTGCCAGCTCACCCGGGACTCTCTTAGCCAAAAACATTCAGTACTTC. Encoded protein: CASSPGTLLAKNIQYF.

The chain combines TRBV6-5 with TRBJ1-1; 9 bases align to TRBD1. CDR1 is MNHEY, CDR2 SVGAGI, per germline. The CDR3 length is 14 residues. After removal of 11 bases from V and 1 base from J, the junction contained 8 bases not matched to a gene. CDR3 sequence reads: CAGRLGQGNTEAFF. CDR3 DNA sequence: TGTGCCGGTCGCCTGGGACAGGGGAACACTGAAGCTTTCTTT.

V and J are TRBV20-1 and TRBJ1-2; D remains unclear. Germline values: CDR1 DFQATT, CDR2 SNEGSKA (reference sequence). Trimming removed 7 bases from V and 6 bases from J, with 12 bases in between. This CDR3 is 11 amino acids long. The CDR3 nucleotides read TGCAGTGGCAGCCAGGCCAATGGCTACACCTTC. Translated: CSGSQANGYTF.

CDR3 in amino acids: CASSPAMGGDTDTQYF. The CDR3 nucleotides read TGCGCCAGCAGCCCGGCCATGGGCGGGGACACAGATACGCAGTATTTT. This chain connects TRBV5-1 to TRBJ2-3, with a weak D call TRBD2 (6 bases). Trimming left V 4 bases short and J 2 bases short, with 17 bases between. The CDR3 has 16 residues. Germline loops: CDR1 SGHRS, CDR2 YFSETQ. The whole variable domain, remainder taken from reference TRBV5-1 and TRBJ2-3, is KAGVTQTPRYLIKTRGQQVTLSCSPISGHRSVSWYQQTPGQGLQFLFEYFSETQRNKGNFPGRFSGRQFSNSRSEMNVSTLELGDSALYLCASSPAMGGDTDTQYFGPGTRLTVL.

The chain carries TRBV9 and TRBJ1-6; 7 bases line up with TRBD1. CDR3 length equals 15 residues. The junction had 0 bases not matched to a gene; V was cut back by 0 bases and J by 3 bases. Looked up from germline, CDR1 is SGDLS and CDR2 is YYNGEE. The CDR3 DNA reads as TGTGCCAGCAGCGTAGGGACAGGCTATAATTCACCCCTCCACTTT. Encoded protein: CASSVGTGYNSPLHF. The whole variable domain, remainder taken from reference TRBV9 and TRBJ1-6, is DSGVTQTPKHLITATGQRVTLRCSPRSGDLSVYWYQQSLDQGLQFLIQYYNGEERAKGNILERFSAQQFPDLHSELNLSSLELGDSALYFCASSVGTGYNSPLHFGNGTRLTVT.

V gene TRBV18 combines with J gene TRBJ2-4; the D gene could be TRBD1 or TRBD2 (5 bases each). The CDR3 extends over 13 amino acids. Germline V gene sequence: CDR1 KGHSH, CDR2 LQKENI. Trimming left V 3 bases short and J 11 bases short, with 14 bases between. The CDR3 bases are TGTGCCAGCTCACCTGGGGACCGGGTAGTTCAGTACTTC. Translating it yields CASSPGDRVVQYF.

This chain joins TRBV4-1 and TRBJ1-4; D remains unclear. This CDR3 is built from 14 residues. CDR1 and CDR2 (germline): MGHRA, YSYEKL. Trimming left V 2 bases short and J 3 bases short, with 7 bases between. CDR3 nucleotide sequence: TGCGCCAGCAGCCAACCCGCCCCTAATGAAAAACTGTTTTTT. Translated, it gives CASSQPAPNEKLFF.

This chain uses TRBV29-1 with TRBJ2-2; D possibly corresponds to TRBD1 (5 bases). Trimming shortened V by 4 bases and J by 5 bases, and 14 bases separated the two germline ends. Germline assignment: CDR1 SQVTM and CDR2 ANQGSEA. CDR3 length: 14 amino acids. CDR3 protein: CSVGAAPGTGELFF. CDR3 in DNA: TGCAGCGTTGGGGCAGCCCCAGGGACCGGGGAGCTGTTTTTT.

J is TRBJ1-2 and V is TRBV7-2; D unresolved. The germline V and J ends were trimmed by 0 bases and 4 bases, with 12 bases remaining between them. Germline loops: CDR1 SGHTA, CDR2 FQGNSA. The CDR3 loop spans 15 amino acids. CDR3 sequence: CASSLALYGSYGYTF. CDR3 sequence (DNA): TGTGCCAGCAGCTTAGCGCTTTACGGTAGCTATGGCTACACCTTC. Drawing the rest from reference TRBV7-2 and TRBJ1-2, the complete variable domain is GAGVSQSPSNKVTEKGKDVELRCDPISGHTALYWYRQSLGQGLEFLIYFQGNSAPDKSGLPSDRFSAERTGGSVSTLTIQRTQQEDSAVYLCASSLALYGSYGYTFGSGTRLTVV.

The chain uses TRBV29-1 and TRBJ2-7; possibly TRBD2 for D (6 bases). With 0 bases removed from V and 4 bases from J, the gap between germline ends came to 10 bases. Germline values: CDR1 SQVTM, CDR2 ANQGSEA. The CDR3 contains 13 residues. CDR3 amino acids: CSVEDLRGYEQYF. CDR3 coding DNA: TGCAGCGTTGAAGATCTTCGGGGGTACGAGCAGTACTTC.

The V gene is TRBV6-1, the J gene TRBJ2-7; 7 bases are a match to TRBD1. Trimming took 7 bases from V and 7 from J; bases not matched to a gene: 7. The CDR3 length is 12 residues. Germline V CDR1 and CDR2: MNHNS, SASEGT. Written as DNA, the CDR3 is TGTGCCAGCACCACGGACAGGCGTGAGCAGTACTTC. Its protein product is CASTTDRREQYF.

This chain uses TRBV7-6 with TRBJ2-3; D remains unclear. Germline assignment: CDR1 SGHVS and CDR2 FNYEAQ. Trimming pared 3 bases from V and 6 bases from J, leaving 10 bases between. The CDR3 spans 13 residues. CDR3 nucleotides: TGTGCCAGCAGCTTTGACCTCGAGGATACGCAGTATTTT. This translates into CASSFDLEDTQYF.

This chain uses TRBV11-1 with TRBJ2-7, with 9 bases lining up with TRBD1. J lost 4 bases, V lost 5 bases, and 6 bases had no gene match. CDR1 and CDR2 (germline): SGHAT, FQDESV (reference sequence). This CDR3 is 14 amino acids long. The CDR3 region has the DNA TGTGCCAGCAGCCCCCGGGACAGGGAATACGAGCAGTACTTC. Residues: CASSPRDREYEQYF. Filled out from reference TRBV11-1 and TRBJ2-7, the complete variable domain reads EAEVAQSPRYKITEKSQAVAFWCDPISGHATLYWYRQILGQGPELLVQFQDESVVDDSQLPKDRFSAERLKGVDSTLKIQPAELGDSAMYLCASSPRDREYEQYFGPGTRLTVT.

The table lists this clone with a count of one. The junction differs from germline at one of its ends, possibly a read error. V gene TRBV7-9 combines with J gene TRBJ2-7; a weak D match, TRBD2 (6 bases). The CDR3 totals 15 residues. Germline lookup yields CDR1 SEHNR and CDR2 FQNEAQ (reference sequence). This CDR3 is CASSSPTSSSDEQYF. DNA of the CDR3: TGTGCCAGCAGCTCCCCGACTAGTAGCTCCGACGAGCAGTACTTC.

The genes are TRBV18 and TRBJ2-3; D is possibly TRBD2 (5 bases). CDR1 is KGHSH and CDR2 is LQKENI in the germline V gene. V lost 10 bases, J lost 5 bases, and 16 bases lay in between. The CDR3 sequence is 13 residues long. This CDR3 reads CAKTVRVGDTQYF. CDR3 DNA: TGTGCCAAGACCGTGAGGGTGGGAGATACGCAGTATTTT.

The rearrangement uses TRBV5-1 and TRBJ1-6; a possible D gene is TRBD1 (6 bases). CDR3 length equals 15 residues. V was pared by 4 bases and J by 10 bases, with 18 bases between. Per germline, CDR1 SGHRS and CDR2 YFSETQ. The CDR3 DNA sequence: TGCGCCAGCAGCACACAACAGGGCCCAGGGTCACCCCTCCACTTT. It translates to CASSTQQGPGSPLHF. The whole variable domain, remainder taken from reference TRBV5-1 and TRBJ1-6, is KAGVTQTPRYLIKTRGQQVTLSCSPISGHRSVSWYQQTPGQGLQFLFEYFSETQRNKGNFPGRFSGRQFSNSRSEMNVSTLELGDSALYLCASSTQQGPGSPLHFGNGTRLTVT.

V usage is TRBV6-5 and J usage is TRBJ1-1; no firm D call. Trimming pared 4 bases from V and 0 bases from J, leaving 6 bases between. Germline CDR1 and CDR2: MNHEY and SVGAGI. The CDR3 runs 13 residues. The CDR3 region is CASSWVLNTEAFF. In nucleotides, the CDR3 is TGTGCCAGCAGTTGGGTACTGAACACTGAAGCTTTCTTT.

This clone showed up just a few times. The genes are TRBV4-3 and TRBJ1-5; 7 bases line up with TRBD1. The germline CDR1 and CDR2 sequences are LGHNA and YSLEER. This CDR3 region has 16 residues. V was clipped by 3 bases and J by 0 bases; unmatched bases: 5. CDR3 DNA sequence: TGCGCCAGCAGCCAGCACAGGGGATATAGCAATCAGCCCCAGCATTTT. This encodes CASSQHRGYSNQPQHF.

The rearrangement uses TRBV2 and TRBJ2-5; 9 positions match TRBD1. J was trimmed by 2 bases and V by 6 bases; bases with no gene match: 7. The CDR3 length is 15 residues. CDR1 is SNHLY, CDR2 FYNNEI, per germline. The CDR3 nucleotides read TGTGCCAGCAGCAGGGACAGGGACCCACAAGAGACCCAGTACTTC. It yields the protein CASSRDRDPQETQYF.

This rearrangement joins TRBV27 to TRBJ2-7; 9 bases agree with TRBD1. The CDR3 spans 14 residues. V gave up 4 bases and J gave up 8 bases; unmatched junction bases: 9. Germline V gene data show CDR1 as MNHEY and CDR2 as SMNVEV (reference sequence). For the CDR3, the DNA is TGTGCCAGCAGTTCAACGATACAGGGGGCTAAGCAGTACTTC. Amino acids: CASSSTIQGAKQYF.

The chain uses TRBV13 and TRBJ2-1; TRBD2 agrees at 12 bases. The V and J ends lost 5 bases and 2 bases, in that order; junction bases with no gene match: 13. Germline V gene data show CDR1 as PRHDT and CDR2 as FYEKMQ (reference sequence). The CDR3 is 19 residues long. The CDR3 is CASSPETSGGPGPYNEQFF. The CDR3 coding sequence is TGTGCCAGCAGCCCGGAGACTAGCGGGGGCCCTGGCCCCTACAATGAGCAGTTCTTC.

Notes on this clone: An end of the junction does not agree with germline; a read error may underlie this. The J gene is TRBJ1-1, the V gene TRBV19, with TRBD1 as a possible D gene (6 bases). This CDR3 contains 14 residues. Germline loops: CDR1 LNHDA, CDR2 SQIVND (reference sequence). The CDR3 DNA sequence: TGTGCCAGCAGTAGGAAACAGGGAGAAACTGAAGCTTTCTTT. It is translated as CASSRKQGETEAFF.